The 18 T cell receptor beta chains presented below share a single source sample, sequenced in a study of blood T cell repertoires in COVID-19 (dated by TCRdb to about 2020). The library was made by the immunoSEQ multiplex PCR assay. TCRdb stores this immuneACCESS table with in-frame sequences only. Part of the clones is absent; in the studies checked, under half of the shortfall reflects unresolved V genes, and no reason is known for the rest. This sample has around 130,000 clones in its table, and 80% to 90% of those were observed once. In total, the top ten clones hold around 3.4% of the sample. Material for sequencing was peripheral blood. Source of these receptors: a woman in her sixties or seventies with acute or convalescent COVID-19.

The rearrangement links TRBV5-4 to TRBJ2-7; 9 bases fit TRBD2. CDR3 length: 15 amino acids. Germline V gene data show CDR1 as SGHNT and CDR2 as YYREEE (reference sequence). The trim removed 4 bases at V and 5 bases at J, leaving 10 bases unmatched. CDR3 sequence (DNA): TGTGCCAGCAGCCGGGAAGGGCTAGCGGGGAACGAGCAGTACTTC. It codes for CASSREGLAGNEQYF.

This chain joins TRBV2 and TRBJ1-5; D is perhaps TRBD1 (6 bases). The CDR3 is 14 amino acids. V dropped 5 bases and J dropped 4 bases, with 12 bases sitting between them. Germline CDR1 is SNHLY and CDR2 is FYNNEI. The CDR3 bases are TGTGCCAGCAGTATGACAGGTCGTAATCAGCCCCAGCATTTT. Its protein product is CASSMTGRNQPQHF.

This chain uses TRBV5-5 with TRBJ2-5, with 9 nucleotides matching TRBD2. This CDR3 has 17 residues. The V gene's germline CDR1 is SGHKS and CDR2 YYEKEE (reference sequence). The junction had 15 bases not matched to a gene; V was cut back by 4 bases and J by 5 bases. The CDR3 DNA follows: TGTGCCAGCAGCCCCCCGGTGGGTAGCGGGAGTCGGGAGACCCAGTACTTC. It codes for CASSPPVGSGSRETQYF.

The rearrangement uses TRBV7-6 and TRBJ1-1, with D uncertain. Germline V gives CDR1 SGHVS, CDR2 FNYEAQ. V was clipped by 1 base and J by 6 bases, with 15 bases between them. This CDR3 spans 15 amino acids. This CDR3 reads CASSLVSTVGSEAFF. CDR3 DNA: TGTGCCAGCAGCTTAGTAAGTACCGTGGGCTCTGAAGCTTTCTTT.

V and J are TRBV15 and TRBJ2-1; 12 bases are a match to TRBD2. The CDR3 runs 16 residues. J lost 4 bases, V lost 5 bases, and 6 bases had no gene match. CDR1 is LNHNV, CDR2 YYDKDF, per germline (reference sequence). The CDR3 sequence is CATSPRTSGEYNEQFF. The CDR3, as DNA: TGTGCCACCAGCCCACGGACTAGCGGGGAATACAATGAGCAGTTCTTC.

The genes are TRBV19 and TRBJ2-7, with D perhaps matching TRBD2 (6 bases). Per germline, CDR1 LNHDA and CDR2 SQIVND (reference sequence). This CDR3 contains 15 residues. Trimming removed 3 bases at V and 2 bases at J, with 14 bases between. The CDR3 region is CASSISSWTTYEQYV. Written as DNA, the CDR3 is TGTGCCAGTAGTATCTCGTCCTGGACTACCTACGAGCAGTACGTC.

The rearrangement uses TRBV15 and TRBJ2-5, with 9 bases matching TRBD2. The CDR3 extends over 16 amino acids. The V gene's germline CDR1 is LNHNV and CDR2 YYDKDF (reference sequence). V lost 0 bases to trimming and J lost 5 bases; unmatched junction nucleotides: 7. CDR3 DNA sequence: TGTGCCACCAGCAGAGATGACCTAGCGGGGCGGGAGACCCAGTACTTC. The encoded protein is CATSRDDLAGRETQYF.

The chain links TRBV6-5 to TRBJ1-5; D possibly corresponds to TRBD1 (6 bases). The ends were cut back, 7 bases at V and 9 bases at J, with 19 bases in the middle. The CDR3 runs to 14 residues. The germline gives CDR1 MNHEY, CDR2 SVGAGI. CDR3 residues: CASNPQGLGGPQHF. The CDR3 bases are TGTGCCAGCAACCCACAGGGTCTAGGGGGGCCCCAGCATTTT.

The chain joins TRBV28 to TRBJ2-1; TRBD1 is a possible D gene (5 bases). Trimming took 1 base from V and 9 from J, leaving 13 bases between them. This CDR3 region has 14 residues. Germline V gene sequence: CDR1 MDHEN, CDR2 SYDVKM. DNA of the CDR3: TGTGCCAGCAGTTTATTCACCCAGGGTACTGAGCAGTTCTTC. It is translated as CASSLFTQGTEQFF.

This chain joins TRBV28 and TRBJ2-3; 14 bases agree with TRBD2. J lost 2 bases, V lost 6 bases, and 4 bases had no gene match. The CDR3 is 16 amino acids. CDR1 MDHEN and CDR2 SYDVKM come from the germline V gene. The CDR3 DNA sequence: TGTGCCAGCAGGGGGACTAGCGGGAGTTTCACAGATACGCAGTATTTT. It is translated as CASRGTSGSFTDTQYF.

A single count supports this clone. V is TRBV15 and J is TRBJ2-1; a weak D match, TRBD2 (6 bases). This CDR3 spans 13 amino acids. With 1 base removed from V and 8 bases from J, the gap between germline ends came to 9 bases. CDR1 is LNHNV, CDR2 YYDKDF, per germline (reference sequence). CDR3 DNA sequence: TGTGCCACCAGCAGAGGGGGGGAATATGAGCAGTTCTTC. Amino acid sequence: CATSRGGEYEQFF.

The chain couples TRBV2 to TRBJ1-2; 9 bases agree with TRBD1. The ends lost 5 bases at V and 4 bases at J; junction bases unmatched: 5. This CDR3 is 14 amino acids long. The germline V gene encodes CDR1 SNHLY and CDR2 FYNNEI. This CDR3 is CASSSTGGAYGYTF. CDR3 DNA sequence: TGTGCCAGCAGTAGCACAGGGGGCGCCTATGGCTACACCTTC.

This sequence joins TRBV9 and TRBJ1-1; a weak D match, TRBD1 (5 bases). V gave up 3 bases and J gave up 2 bases, with 11 bases separating them. The CDR3 has 14 amino acids. Germline CDR1 reads SGDLS; CDR2 reads YYNGEE. As DNA, the CDR3 is TGTGCCAGCAGCGCCCTAGACAGCAACACTGAAGCTTTCTTT. Protein: CASSALDSNTEAFF. Looking up the rest from reference TRBV9 and TRBJ1-1 gives the full variable domain: DSGVTQTPKHLITATGQRVTLRCSPRSGDLSVYWYQQSLDQGLQFLIQYYNGEERAKGNILERFSAQQFPDLHSELNLSSLELGDSALYFCASSALDSNTEAFFGQGTRLTVV.

V and J are TRBV6-5 and TRBJ2-1, with TRBD2 matching over 10 bases. V shed 5 bases and J 4 bases; nucleotides not matched to a gene: 5. The CDR3 is made up of 15 amino acids. Germline lookup yields CDR1 MNHEY and CDR2 SVGAGI. The CDR3 DNA follows: TGTGCCAGCAGTCCTCGGACTAGCGGTTACAATGAGCAGTTCTTC. Amino acid sequence: CASSPRTSGYNEQFF.

J is TRBJ2-1 and V is TRBV18; TRBD2 agrees at 12 bases. V lost 1 base, J lost 9 bases, and 7 bases stayed unmatched. Germline V gene lookup returns CDR1 KGHSH and CDR2 LQKENI. This CDR3 comprises 16 residues. The CDR3 nucleotides read TGTGCCAGCTCACCACAGGGACTAGCGGGCGTGTCTGAGCAGTTCTTC. It encodes CASSPQGLAGVSEQFF.

This clone was picked up one time. The genes are TRBV7-9 and TRBJ2-7, with 12 nucleotides matching TRBD1. The CDR3 totals 15 residues. Germline values: CDR1 SEHNR, CDR2 FQNEAQ (reference sequence). With 3 bases clipped from V and 5 bases from J, the junction kept 5 bases outside the gene matches. CDR3 bases: TGTGCCAGCAGCTTGACCGGGACAGGGGGCAACGAGCAGTACTTC. Its protein product is CASSLTGTGGNEQYF.

This chain connects TRBV25-1 to TRBJ2-7; 7 bases map to TRBD1. With V trimmed by 1 base and J by 4 bases, 7 bases remained unmatched. CDR3 size: 15 residues. Germline V gene lookup returns CDR1 MGHDK and CDR2 SYGVNS. The CDR3 is CASSELQTGPYEQYV. The CDR3 nucleotides read TGTGCCAGCAGTGAATTGCAGACAGGGCCATACGAGCAGTACGTC.

This chain uses TRBV7-9 with TRBJ1-6; 8 bases agree with TRBD1. The germline V gene has CDR1 SEHNR and CDR2 FQNEAQ (reference sequence). The CDR3 totals 15 residues. J was trimmed by 9 bases and V by 1 base; bases with no gene match: 5. The CDR3 is CASSLGGQELSPLHF. In DNA, the CDR3 is TGTGCCAGCAGCTTAGGGGGACAGGAACTTTCACCCCTCCACTTT.